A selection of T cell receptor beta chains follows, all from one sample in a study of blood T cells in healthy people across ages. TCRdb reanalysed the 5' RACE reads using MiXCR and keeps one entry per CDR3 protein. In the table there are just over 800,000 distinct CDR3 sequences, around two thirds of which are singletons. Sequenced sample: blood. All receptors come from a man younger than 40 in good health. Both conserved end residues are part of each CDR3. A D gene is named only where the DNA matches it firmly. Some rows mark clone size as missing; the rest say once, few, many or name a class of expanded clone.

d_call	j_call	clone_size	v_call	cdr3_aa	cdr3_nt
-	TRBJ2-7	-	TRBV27	CASSFGNPLAYEQYF	TGTGCCAGCAGTTTTGGCAACCCTCTAGCCTACGAGCAGTACTTC
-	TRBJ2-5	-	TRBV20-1	CSASITGDFQETQYF	TGCAGTGCTAGTATAACAGGGGACTTTCAAGAGACCCAGTACTTC
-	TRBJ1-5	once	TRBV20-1	CSAAPGGTYSNQPQHF	TGCAGTGCTGCTCCCGGAGGGACCTATAGCAATCAGCCCCAGCATTTT
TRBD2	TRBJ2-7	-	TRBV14	CASRSSGGSYEQYF	TGTGCCAGCAGGAGTAGCGGGGGCTCCTACGAGCAGTACTTC
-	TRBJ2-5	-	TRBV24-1	CATSSRETIKETQYF	TGTGCCACCAGCAGCCGGGAGACCATAAAAGAGACCCAGTACTTC
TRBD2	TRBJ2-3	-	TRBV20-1	CSASIAGTTDTQYF	TGCAGTGCTAGCATAGCGGGAACCACAGATACGCAGTATTTT
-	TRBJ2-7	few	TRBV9	CASSGGTDYEQYF	TGTGCCAGCAGCGGGGGGACGGACTACGAGCAGTACTTC
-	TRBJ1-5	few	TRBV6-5	CASSPDRYQPQHF	TGTGCCAGCAGTCCCGACAGGTATCAGCCCCAGCATTTT
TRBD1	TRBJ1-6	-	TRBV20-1	CSARPGQGGSPLHF	TGCAGTGCTAGACCGGGACAGGGAGGTTCACCCCTCCACTTT
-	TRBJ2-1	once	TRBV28	CASSLTGTATYNEQFF	TGTGCCAGCAGCCTTACCGGGACCGCTACTTACAATGAGCAGTTCTTC
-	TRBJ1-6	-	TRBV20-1	CSARAGSANSPLHF	TGCAGTGCTAGAGCGGGGTCCGCTAATTCACCCCTCCACTTT
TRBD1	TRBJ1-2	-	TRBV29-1	CSAQQGEGYGYTF	TGCAGCGCCCAACAGGGGGAAGGATATGGCTACACCTTC
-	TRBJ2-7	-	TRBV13	CASSPRASTYEQYF	TGTGCCAGCAGCCCCAGGGCTTCTACCTACGAGCAGTACTTC
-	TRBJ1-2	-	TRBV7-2	CASSYPGHPNYGYTF	TGTGCCAGCAGCTACCCCGGGCATCCTAACTATGGCTACACCTTC
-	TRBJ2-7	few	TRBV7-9	CASSFRQGGSYEQYF	TGTGCCAGCAGCTTTCGACAGGGAGGATCCTACGAGCAGTACTTC
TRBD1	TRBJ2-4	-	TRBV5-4	CASSVQGAGAKNIQYF	TGTGCCAGCAGCGTACAGGGGGCTGGAGCCAAAAACATTCAGTACTTC
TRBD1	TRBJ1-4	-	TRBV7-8	CASSPGQGLGEKLFF	TGTGCCAGCAGCCCAGGACAGGGCCTGGGTGAAAAACTGTTTTTT
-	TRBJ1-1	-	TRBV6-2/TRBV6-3	CASSYQAGSTEAFF	TGTGCCAGCAGTTACCAGGCGGGGTCCACTGAAGCTTTCTTT
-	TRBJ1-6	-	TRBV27	CASSLAAVSNSPLHF	TGTGCCAGCAGTTTAGCGGCGGTGTCTAATTCACCCCTCCACTTT
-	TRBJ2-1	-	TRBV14	CASSQGPALSYNEQFF	TGTGCCAGCAGCCAAGGGCCAGCCTTGTCATACAATGAGCAGTTCTTC
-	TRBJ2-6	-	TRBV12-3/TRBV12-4	CASSLSGPGASGANVLTF	TGTGCCAGCAGTTTATCGGGTCCAGGGGCAAGTGGGGCCAACGTCCTGACTTTC
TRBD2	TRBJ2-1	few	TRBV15	CATSRDVASGDNNEQFF	TGTGCCACCAGCAGAGATGTGGCTAGCGGGGACAACAATGAGCAGTTCTTC
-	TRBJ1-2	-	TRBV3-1	CASSQATGQNYGYTF	TGTGCCAGCAGCCAAGCCACCGGCCAAAACTATGGCTACACCTTC
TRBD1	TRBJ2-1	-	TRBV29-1	CSLNRGLGYDEQFF	TGCAGCCTCAACAGGGGCCTCGGGTACGATGAGCAGTTCTTC
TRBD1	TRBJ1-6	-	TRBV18	CASSPTGQGNSPLHF	TGTGCCAGCTCACCAACCGGACAGGGGAATTCACCCCTCCACTTT
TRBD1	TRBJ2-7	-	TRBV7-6	CASSLDRGDEQYF	TGTGCCAGCAGCTTGGACAGGGGAGACGAGCAGTACTTC
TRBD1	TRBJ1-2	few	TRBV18	CASSLYRGDYGYTF	TGTGCCAGCTCACTGTACAGGGGTGACTATGGCTACACCTTC
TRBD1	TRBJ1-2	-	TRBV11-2	CASSLNSGQATGGYTF	TGTGCCAGCAGCCTAAACTCGGGACAGGCAACGGGTGGCTACACCTTC
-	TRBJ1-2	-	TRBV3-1	CASSPPEHDNYGYTF	TGTGCCAGCAGCCCCCCAGAGCATGATAACTATGGCTACACCTTC
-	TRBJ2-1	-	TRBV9	CASSTDPSTVGSNEQFF	TGTGCCAGCAGCACGGATCCTAGCACGGTCGGTAGCAATGAGCAGTTCTTC
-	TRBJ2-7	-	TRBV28	CASTLTGASYEQYF	TGTGCCAGCACTTTAACAGGAGCCTCCTACGAGCAGTACTTC
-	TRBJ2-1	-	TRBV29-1	CSAGDPNEQFF	TGCAGCGCCGGAGATCCCAATGAGCAGTTCTTC
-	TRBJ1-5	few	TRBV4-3	CASSSRVHQPQHF	TGCGCCAGCAGCAGTCGGGTTCATCAGCCCCAGCATTTT
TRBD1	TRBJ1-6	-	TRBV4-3	CASSPETGSGNSPLHF	TGCGCCAGCAGCCCAGAGACAGGGTCAGGTAATTCACCCCTCCACTTT
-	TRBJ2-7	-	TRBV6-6	CASSPAGGPEHEQYF	TGTGCCAGCAGCCCCGCTGGGGGACCAGAGCACGAGCAGTACTTC
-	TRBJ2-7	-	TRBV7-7	CASSSRESYEQYF	TGTGCCAGCAGCTCAAGGGAGTCCTACGAGCAGTACTTC
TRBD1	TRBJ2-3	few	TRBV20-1	CSASHGQGASDTQYF	TGCAGTGCTAGTCACGGACAGGGGGCCTCAGATACGCAGTATTTT
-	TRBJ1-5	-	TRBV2	CATGTSPRSPQHF	TGTGCCACCGGTACATCCCCCAGATCGCCCCAGCATTTT
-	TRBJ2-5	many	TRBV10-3	CATRRGETQYF	TGTGCCACCAGGCGGGGAGAGACCCAGTACTTC
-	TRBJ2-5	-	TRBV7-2	CASSAEQLLVETQYF	TGTGCCAGCAGCGCAGAGCAGCTGTTAGTAGAGACCCAGTACTTC
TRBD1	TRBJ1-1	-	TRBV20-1	CSARVKGRGLGTEAFF	TGCAGTGCTAGAGTTAAGGGCAGGGGGCTTGGCACTGAAGCTTTCTTT
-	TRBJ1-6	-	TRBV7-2	CASSLEGISPLHF	TGTGCCAGCAGCTTAGAGGGCATATCACCCCTCCACTTT
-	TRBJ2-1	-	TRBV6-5	CASSYSMDQSSYNEQFF	TGTGCCAGCAGTTACTCGATGGATCAAAGCTCCTACAATGAGCAGTTCTTC
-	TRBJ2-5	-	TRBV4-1	CASSQALEETQYF	TGCGCCAGCAGCCAAGCCCTTGAAGAGACCCAGTACTTC
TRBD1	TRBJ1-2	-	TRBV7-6	CASSSPGTGSGYTF	TGTGCCAGCAGCTCACCCGGGACAGGGAGCGGCTACACCTTC
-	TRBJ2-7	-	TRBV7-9	CASSSTTPRSGRLTYEQYF	TGTGCCAGCAGCTCAACTACCCCCAGAAGCGGGCGGCTTACCTACGAGCAGTACTTC
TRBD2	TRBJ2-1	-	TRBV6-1	CASRLGLAGPFNEQFF	TGTGCCAGCAGGCTTGGACTAGCGGGGCCGTTCAATGAGCAGTTCTTC
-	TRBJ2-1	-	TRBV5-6	CASSPPLTRDEQFF	TGTGCCAGCAGCCCTCCTCTGACCCGAGATGAGCAGTTCTTC